This T cell receptor beta chain is from a study of T cells in Graves' hyperthyroidism and ophthalmopathy. V shed 3 bases and J shed 1 base, with 9 bases lying between them. The CDR3 is made up of 15 amino acids. Germline V lookup: CDR1 LGHDT, CDR2 YNNKEL (reference sequence). What was amplified from RNA transcripts were TCR beta CDR3 regions. An initial round of RT-PCR targeting the TCR CDR3 relied on the HTBI primer set. One entry per CDR3 protein results from TCRdb running MiXCR on the multiplex PCR reads. Among some 720,000 distinct CDR3 sequences listed, 16% were seen once. The chain has TRBV3-1 and TRBJ2-2, with D uncertain. The receptor comes from a man in his late teens or twenties with Graves' hyperthyroidism. The sequenced sample was blood. CDR3 DNA sequence: TGTGCCAGCAGCCATCGACCAAGGAACACCGGGGAGCTGTTTTTT. Its translation: CASSHRPRNTGELFF. Together with reference TRBV3-1 and TRBJ2-2, the CDR3 gives the full variable domain: DTAVSQTPKYLVTQMGNDKSIKCEQNLGHDTMYWYKQDSKKFLKIMFSYNNKELIINETVPNRFSPKSPDKAHLNLHINSLELGDSAVYFCASSHRPRNTGELFFGEGSRLTVL.